The following is a TCR beta chain sequence with its context. This record comes from a study of blood T cell repertoires in COVID-19. Method: immunoSEQ multiplex PCR; TCRdb's copy keeps in-frame clones and lacks some. The table has 86,000 or so clones, roughly four fifths seen once. CDR1 and CDR2 from the germline V gene are SGHNT and YENEEA. The CDR3 runs 20 residues. Losses at the gene ends were 0 bases for V and 5 bases for J; bases not matched to a gene: 13. The chain is built from TRBV11-3 and TRBJ2-2, with TRBD2 identical over 12 bases. This sequence was found in a woman of 80 years or more with acute or convalescent COVID-19. The source material was peripheral blood. The CDR3 reads CASSLDRRLAGVVWTGELFF. The CDR3 DNA reads TGTGCCAGCAGCTTAGATAGGCGACTAGCGGGAGTCGTTTGGACCGGGGAGCTGTTTTTT.